A selection of T cell receptor beta chains follows, all from one sample in a study of blood T cells in healthy people across ages. MiXCR, applied by TCRdb to the 5' RACE reads, yields one record per CDR3 protein. The sample lists about 780,000 distinct CDR3 sequences, 46% occurring once. The sequenced sample consisted of blood. These receptors originate from an older man in good health. CDR3s include the opening cysteine and the closing phenylalanine or tryptophan. A D gene is named only where the DNA matches it firmly. Clone size, where shown, is once, few, many, or a class for clones that have expanded.

d_gene,j_gene,abundance,v_gene,CDR3aa,CDR3nt
-,TRBJ1-5,-,TRBV19,CASRPPTTNQPQHF,TGTGCCAGTAGGCCGCCAACTACCAATCAGCCCCAGCATTTT
TRBD2,TRBJ2-3,few,TRBV5-1,CASSPSGGGPTDTQYF,TGCGCCAGCAGCCCCAGCGGGGGGGGCCCAACAGATACGCAGTATTTT
TRBD2,TRBJ2-7,-,TRBV18,CASSPAPPSGNHYEQYF,TGTGCCAGCTCACCCGCACCACCTAGCGGGAACCACTACGAGCAGTACTTC
TRBD2,TRBJ2-3,-,TRBV11-1,CASSRTSGRAGDTQYF,TGTGCCAGCAGCCGGACTAGCGGGAGGGCCGGGGATACGCAGTATTTT
TRBD2,TRBJ2-7,many,TRBV20-1,CSARDEASGSGRSYEQYF,TGCAGTGCTAGAGATGAGGCTAGCGGGAGTGGTAGGTCCTACGAGCAGTACTTC
-,TRBJ2-5,many,TRBV20-1,CSARAPRGKETQYF,TGCAGTGCTAGAGCTCCCCGGGGGAAGGAGACCCAGTACTTC
-,TRBJ2-3,-,TRBV5-1,CASRSWGGFTDTQYF,TGCGCCAGCAGGTCCTGGGGCGGATTCACAGATACGCAGTATTTT
-,TRBJ2-5,once,TRBV20-1,CSARDKTGVDSEQYF,TGCAGTGCTAGAGATAAGACGGGAGTGGATAGTGAGCAGTACTTC
-,TRBJ2-5,-,TRBV28,CASISNPDTPAKQYF,TGTGCCAGCATCTCCAACCCCGACACCCCAGCCAAGCAGTACTTC
-,TRBJ2-7,few,TRBV10-3,CAISGKARTYEQYF,TGTGCCATCAGTGGAAAAGCGCGGACCTACGAGCAGTACTTC
TRBD2,TRBJ2-1,-,TRBV5-1,CASGPREGSSYNEQFF,TGCGCCAGCGGCCCCCGGGAGGGTAGCTCCTACAATGAGCAGTTCTTC
-,TRBJ1-6,many,TRBV4-1,CASSRTGTGDNSPLHF,TGCGCCAGCAGCCGAACCGGGACCGGGGATAATTCACCCCTCCACTTT